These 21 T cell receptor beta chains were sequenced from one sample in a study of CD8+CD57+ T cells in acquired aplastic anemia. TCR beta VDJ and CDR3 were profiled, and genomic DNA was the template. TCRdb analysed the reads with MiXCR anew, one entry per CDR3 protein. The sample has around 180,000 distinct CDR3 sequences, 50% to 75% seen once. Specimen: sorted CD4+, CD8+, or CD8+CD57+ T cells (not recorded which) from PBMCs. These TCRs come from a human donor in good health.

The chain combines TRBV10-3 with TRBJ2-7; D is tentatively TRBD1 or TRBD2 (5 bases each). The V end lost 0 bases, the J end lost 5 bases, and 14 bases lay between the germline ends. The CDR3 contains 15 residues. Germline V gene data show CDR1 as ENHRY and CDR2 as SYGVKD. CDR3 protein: CAISESTGATNEQYF. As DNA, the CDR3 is TGTGCCATCAGTGAGTCGACCGGGGCAACGAACGAGCAGTACTTC.

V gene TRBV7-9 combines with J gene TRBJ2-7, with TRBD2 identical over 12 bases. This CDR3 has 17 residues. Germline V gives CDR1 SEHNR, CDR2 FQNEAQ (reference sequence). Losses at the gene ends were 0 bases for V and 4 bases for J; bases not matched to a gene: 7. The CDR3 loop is CASSLACLAGGWYEQYF. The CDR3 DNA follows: TGTGCCAGCAGCTTAGCCTGCCTAGCGGGAGGGTGGTACGAGCAGTACTTC.

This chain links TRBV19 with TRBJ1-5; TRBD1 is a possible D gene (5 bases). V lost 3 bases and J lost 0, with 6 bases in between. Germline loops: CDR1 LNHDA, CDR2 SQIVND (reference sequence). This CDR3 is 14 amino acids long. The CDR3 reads CASSIGASNQPQHF. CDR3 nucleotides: TGTGCCAGTAGTATTGGGGCTAGCAATCAGCCCCAGCATTTT.

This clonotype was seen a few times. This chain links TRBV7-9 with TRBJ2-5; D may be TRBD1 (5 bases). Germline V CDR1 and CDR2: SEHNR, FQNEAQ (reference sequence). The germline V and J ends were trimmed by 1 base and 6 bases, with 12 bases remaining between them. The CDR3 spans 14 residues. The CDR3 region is CASSLGGQLQTQYF. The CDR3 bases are TGTGCCAGCAGCTTAGGAGGACAACTGCAGACCCAGTACTTC.

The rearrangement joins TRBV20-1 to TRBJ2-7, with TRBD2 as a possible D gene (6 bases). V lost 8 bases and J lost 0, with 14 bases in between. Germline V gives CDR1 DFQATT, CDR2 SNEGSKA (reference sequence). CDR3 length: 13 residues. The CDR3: CSSARGSSYEQYF. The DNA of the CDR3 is TGCAGTTCTGCACGGGGGAGCTCCTACGAGCAGTACTTC.

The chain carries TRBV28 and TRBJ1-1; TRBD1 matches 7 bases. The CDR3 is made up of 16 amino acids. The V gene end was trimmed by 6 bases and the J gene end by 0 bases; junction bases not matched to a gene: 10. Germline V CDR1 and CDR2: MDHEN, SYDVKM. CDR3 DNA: TGTGCCAGCAGCCCCTGGGGGGACAGCCTGAACACTGAAGCTTTCTTT. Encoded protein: CASSPWGDSLNTEAFF.

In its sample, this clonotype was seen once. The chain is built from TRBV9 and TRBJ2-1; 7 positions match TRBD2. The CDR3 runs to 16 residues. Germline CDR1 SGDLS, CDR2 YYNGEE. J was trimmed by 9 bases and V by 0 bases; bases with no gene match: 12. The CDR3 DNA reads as TGTGCCAGCAGCGTAGTGGTGGGCGGGAGACCAGCTGAGCAGTTCTTC. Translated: CASSVVVGGRPAEQFF.

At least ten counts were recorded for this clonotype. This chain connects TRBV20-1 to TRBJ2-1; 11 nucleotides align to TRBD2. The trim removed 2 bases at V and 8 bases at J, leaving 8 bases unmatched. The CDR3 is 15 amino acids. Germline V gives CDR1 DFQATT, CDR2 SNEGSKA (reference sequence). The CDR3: CSARSIAGGLDEQFF. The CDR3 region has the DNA TGCAGTGCTAGATCCATAGCGGGAGGGCTGGATGAGCAGTTCTTC.

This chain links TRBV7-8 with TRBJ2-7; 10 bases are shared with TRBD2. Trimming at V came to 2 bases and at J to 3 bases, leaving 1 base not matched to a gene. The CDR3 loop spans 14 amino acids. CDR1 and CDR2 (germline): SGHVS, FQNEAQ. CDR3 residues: CASSLRTSGYEQYF. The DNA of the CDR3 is TGTGCCAGCAGCTTACGGACTAGCGGCTACGAGCAGTACTTC.

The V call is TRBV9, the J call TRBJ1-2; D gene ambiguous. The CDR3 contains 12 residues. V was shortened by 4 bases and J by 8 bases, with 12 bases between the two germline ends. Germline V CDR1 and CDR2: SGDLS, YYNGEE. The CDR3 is CASSPDVEGYTF. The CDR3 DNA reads TGTGCCAGCAGCCCCGACGTTGAAGGCTACACCTTC.

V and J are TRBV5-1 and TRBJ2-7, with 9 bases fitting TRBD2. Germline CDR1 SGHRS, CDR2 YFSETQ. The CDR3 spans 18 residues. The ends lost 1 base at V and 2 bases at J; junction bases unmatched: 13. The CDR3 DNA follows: TGCGCCAGCAGCTTGTCACCCCTTTTGGCTAGCGGGACCTACGAGCAGTACTTC. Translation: CASSLSPLLASGTYEQYF.

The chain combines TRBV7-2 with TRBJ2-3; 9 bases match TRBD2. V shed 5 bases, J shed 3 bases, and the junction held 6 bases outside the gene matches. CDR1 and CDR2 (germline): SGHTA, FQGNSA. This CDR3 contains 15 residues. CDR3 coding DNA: TGTGCCAGCAGCCCTTGGACTAGCGTAACAGATACGCAGTATTTT. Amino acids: CASSPWTSVTDTQYF.

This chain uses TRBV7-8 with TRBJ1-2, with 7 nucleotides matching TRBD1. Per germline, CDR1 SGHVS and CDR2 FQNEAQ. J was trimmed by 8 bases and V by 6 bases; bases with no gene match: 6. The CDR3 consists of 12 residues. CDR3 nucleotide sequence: TGTGCCAGCAGTCTTACAGGGGAAGGCTACACCTTC. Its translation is CASSLTGEGYTF.

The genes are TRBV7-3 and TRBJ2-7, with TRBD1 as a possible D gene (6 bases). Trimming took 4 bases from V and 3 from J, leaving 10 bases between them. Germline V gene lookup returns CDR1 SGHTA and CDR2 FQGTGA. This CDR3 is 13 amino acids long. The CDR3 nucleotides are TGTGCCAGCAGCTCAGGGGCGGTCTACGAGCAGTACTTC. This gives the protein CASSSGAVYEQYF.

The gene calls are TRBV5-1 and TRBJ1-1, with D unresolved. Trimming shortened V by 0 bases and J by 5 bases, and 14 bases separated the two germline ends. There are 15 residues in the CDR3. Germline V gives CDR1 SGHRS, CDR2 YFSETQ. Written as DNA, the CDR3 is TGCGCCAGCAGCTTGGAATTCGGATCGTCGACTGAAGCTTTCTTT. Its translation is CASSLEFGSSTEAFF.

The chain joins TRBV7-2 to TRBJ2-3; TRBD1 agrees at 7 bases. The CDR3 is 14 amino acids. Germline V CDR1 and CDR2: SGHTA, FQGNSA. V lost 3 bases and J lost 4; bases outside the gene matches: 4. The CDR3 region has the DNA TGTGCCAGCAGCTTGACAGGGTTGGCAGATACGCAGTATTTT. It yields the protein CASSLTGLADTQYF. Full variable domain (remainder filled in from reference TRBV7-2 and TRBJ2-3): GAGVSQSPSNKVTEKGKDVELRCDPISGHTALYWYRQSLGQGLEFLIYFQGNSAPDKSGLPSDRFSAERTGGSVSTLTIQRTQQEDSAVYLCASSLTGLADTQYFGPGTRLTVL.

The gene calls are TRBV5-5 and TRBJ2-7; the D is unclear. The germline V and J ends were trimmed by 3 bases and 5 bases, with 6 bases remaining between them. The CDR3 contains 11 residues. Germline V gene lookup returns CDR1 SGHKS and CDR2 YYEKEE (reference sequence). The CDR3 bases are TGTGCCAGCAGCTCCAATGACGAGCAGTACTTC. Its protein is CASSSNDEQYF. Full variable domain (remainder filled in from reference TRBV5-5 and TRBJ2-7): DAGVTQSPTHLIKTRGQQVTLRCSPISGHKSVSWYQQVLGQGPQFIFQYYEKEERGRGNFPDRFSARQFPNYSSELNVNALLLGDSALYLCASSSNDEQYFGPGTRLTVT.

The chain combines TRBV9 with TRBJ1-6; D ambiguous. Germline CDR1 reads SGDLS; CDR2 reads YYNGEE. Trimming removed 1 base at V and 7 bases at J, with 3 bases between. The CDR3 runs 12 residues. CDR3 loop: CASSVMNSPLHF. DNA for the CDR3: TGTGCCAGCAGCGTAATGAATTCACCCCTCCACTTT.

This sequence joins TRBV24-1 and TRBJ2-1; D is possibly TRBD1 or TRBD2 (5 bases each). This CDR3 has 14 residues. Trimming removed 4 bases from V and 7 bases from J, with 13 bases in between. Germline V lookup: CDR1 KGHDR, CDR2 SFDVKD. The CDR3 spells CATSEGVRANEQFF. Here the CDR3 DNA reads TGTGCCACCAGTGAGGGGGTGAGGGCTAATGAGCAGTTCTTC.

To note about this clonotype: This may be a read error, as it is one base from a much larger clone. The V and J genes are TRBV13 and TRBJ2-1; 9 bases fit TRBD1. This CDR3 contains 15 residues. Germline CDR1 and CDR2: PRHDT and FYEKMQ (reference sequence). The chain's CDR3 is CASSSGQGSRNGQFF. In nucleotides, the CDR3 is TGTGCCAGCAGCTCGGGACAGGGCAGTAGAAATGGGCAGTTCTTC.

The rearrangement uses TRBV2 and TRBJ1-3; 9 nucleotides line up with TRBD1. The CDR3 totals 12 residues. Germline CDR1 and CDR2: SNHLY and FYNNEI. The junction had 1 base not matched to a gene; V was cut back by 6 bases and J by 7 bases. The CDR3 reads CASRDRGNTIYF. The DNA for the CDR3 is TGTGCCAGCAGAGACAGGGGGAACACCATATATTTT.